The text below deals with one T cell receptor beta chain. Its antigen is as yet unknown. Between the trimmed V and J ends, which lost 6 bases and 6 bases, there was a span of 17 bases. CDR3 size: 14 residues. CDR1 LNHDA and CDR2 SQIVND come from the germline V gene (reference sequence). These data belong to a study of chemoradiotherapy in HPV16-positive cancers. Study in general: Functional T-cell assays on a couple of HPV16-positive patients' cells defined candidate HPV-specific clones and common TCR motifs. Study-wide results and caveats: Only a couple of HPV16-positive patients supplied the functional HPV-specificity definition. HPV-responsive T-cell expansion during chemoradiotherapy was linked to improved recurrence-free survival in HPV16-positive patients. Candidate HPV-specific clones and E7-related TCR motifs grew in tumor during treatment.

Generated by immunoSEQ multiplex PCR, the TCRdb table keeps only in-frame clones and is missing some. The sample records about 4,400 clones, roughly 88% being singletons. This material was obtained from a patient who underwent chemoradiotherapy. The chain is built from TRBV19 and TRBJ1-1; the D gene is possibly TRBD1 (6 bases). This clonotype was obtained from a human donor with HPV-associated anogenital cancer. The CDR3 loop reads CASSIRPQGAEAFF. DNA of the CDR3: TGTGCCAGTAGCATCCGCCCACAGGGAGCTGAAGCTTTCTTT.